This TCR beta chain was sequenced for a study of blood T cell repertoires in COVID-19. Study-level background: T cells, B-cell-depleted T cells, or PBMCs supplied cDNA or gDNA.

The CDR3 spans 15 residues. Trimming took 5 bases from V and 2 from J; bases not matched to a gene: 4. CDR1 is KGHSH and CDR2 is LQKENI in the germline V gene. Original processing notes: Reference gene primer amplification yielded estimated nucleated cell counts. Sequencing was performed with immunoSEQ multiplex PCR; in TCRdb, only in-frame clones are kept and a portion is missing. The DNA was the basis for D and trimming; V, J and clone size are from that table. The table shows roughly 180,000 clones, with more than 80% occurring only once. The sequencing sample was made of peripheral blood. This sequence originates from a woman aged 60-75 years with acute or convalescent COVID-19. The chain combines TRBV18 with TRBJ1-5, with 9 bases identical to TRBD1. This CDR3 is CASSYRQGGNQPQHF. The CDR3 coding sequence is TGTGCCAGCTCATACAGACAGGGGGGCAATCAGCCCCAGCATTTT.